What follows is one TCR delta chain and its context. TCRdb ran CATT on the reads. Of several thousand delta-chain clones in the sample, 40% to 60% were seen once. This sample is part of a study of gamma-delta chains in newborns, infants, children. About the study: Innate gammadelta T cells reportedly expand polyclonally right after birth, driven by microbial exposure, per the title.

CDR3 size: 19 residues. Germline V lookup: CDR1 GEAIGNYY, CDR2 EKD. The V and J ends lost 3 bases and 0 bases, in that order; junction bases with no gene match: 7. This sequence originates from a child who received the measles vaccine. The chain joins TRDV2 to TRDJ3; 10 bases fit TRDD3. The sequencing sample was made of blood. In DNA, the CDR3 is TGTGCCTGTGACCGTGGGGGATACAGCTTCTCCTGGGACACCCGACAGATGTTTTTC. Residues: CACDRGGYSFSWDTRQMFF.